These 23 T cell receptor beta chains were all obtained from the same sample, sequenced in a study of human T cells and chemical hapten exposure. Time point meaning: patch test 2, 6 weeks after DPC sensitization. The treatment is: therapeutic diphenylcyclopropenone sensitization with weekly scalp DPC. One entry per CDR3 protein, called by TCRdb with MiXCR from the RACE reads. The sample holds about 140,000 distinct CDR3 sequences, approximately 12% seen once. The sequencing used whole blood, collected in connection with sensitization to the hapten diphenylcyclopropenone (DPC). These receptors were obtained from a woman in her 50s with alopecia areata. Some clones in this sample may be carry-over from other donors' samples.

This clonotype was detected ten times or more. J is TRBJ1-2 and V is TRBV11-3, with D hard to call. V dropped 5 bases and J dropped 6 bases, with 19 bases sitting between them. The CDR3 consists of 15 residues. Germline loops: CDR1 SGHNT, CDR2 YENEEA. For the CDR3, the DNA is TGTGCCAGCAGCGGTCAAGGGCGAGATTTGGATGGCTACACCTTC. It specifies CASSGQGRDLDGYTF.

There are a few counts of this clonotype. The J gene is TRBJ2-7, the V gene TRBV3-1; D call uncertain. Germline CDR1 and CDR2: LGHDT and YNNKEL (reference sequence). CDR3 length: 11 residues. Trimming took off 1 base at V and 7 bases at J, with 5 bases between the two ends. The CDR3 protein is CASSQAREQYF. The CDR3 nucleotides read TGTGCCAGCAGCCAAGCGAGAGAGCAGTACTTC.

The sample holds many counts of this clonotype. The chain carries TRBV11-3 and TRBJ2-1, with no clear D. CDR3 length: 13 residues. Germline V gives CDR1 SGHNT, CDR2 YENEEA. V was trimmed by 1 base and J by 6 bases, leaving 7 bases between them. The CDR3 nucleotides read TGTGCCAGCAGCTTAGCCCCCCGCAATGAGCAGTTCTTC. This encodes CASSLAPRNEQFF. Drawing the rest from reference TRBV11-3 and TRBJ2-1, the complete variable domain is EAGVVQSPRYKIIEKKQPVAFWCNPISGHNTLYWYLQNLGQGPELLIRYENEEAVDDSQLPKDRFSAERLKGVDSTLKIQPAELGDSAVYLCASSLAPRNEQFFGPGTRLTVL.

This clonotype was counted a few times. The chain couples TRBV2 to TRBJ1-1; D call uncertain. V lost 2 bases and J 8 bases, leaving 18 bases between the germline ends. From germline, CDR1 is SNHLY and CDR2 FYNNEI. This CDR3 is built from 15 residues. The DNA of the CDR3 is TGTGCCAGCAGTGAAAAATTTCAGGCTGTGGGAGAAGCTTTCTTT. Its protein product is CASSEKFQAVGEAFF.

This clonotype has at least ten counts. V is TRBV20-1 and J is TRBJ2-7; 9 nucleotides match TRBD2. This CDR3 spans 12 amino acids. Germline assignment: CDR1 DFQATT and CDR2 SNEGSKA (reference sequence). Trimming cost V 8 bases and J 4 bases; bases outside gene matches: 6. The CDR3 DNA reads as TGCAGTCCGCGGGAGGGCCGATACGAGCAGTACTTC. Translating gives CSPREGRYEQYF.

This clonotype was seen more than once but under ten times. The V gene is TRBV7-3, the J gene TRBJ2-1; 8 nucleotides line up with TRBD2. Germline values: CDR1 SGHTA, CDR2 FQGTGA. This CDR3 has 15 amino acids. With V trimmed by 5 bases and J by 0 bases, 3 bases remained unmatched. CDR3 protein: CASSHSGDSYNEQFF. CDR3 DNA sequence: TGTGCCAGCAGCCATAGCGGGGACTCCTACAATGAGCAGTTCTTC.

This rearrangement joins TRBV7-6 to TRBJ2-5; D is undetermined. The CDR3 runs to 14 residues. Trimming removed 5 bases from V and 1 base from J, with 11 bases in between. Germline V gives CDR1 SGHVS, CDR2 FNYEAQ. The CDR3 protein is CASSMYGPQETQYF. The CDR3 DNA follows: TGTGCCAGCAGCATGTATGGGCCCCAAGAGACCCAGTACTTC. The variable domain in full, with the rest retrieved from reference TRBV7-6 and TRBJ2-5, is GAGVSQSPRYKVTKRGQDVALRCDPISGHVSLYWYRQALGQGPEFLTYFNYEAQQDKSGLPNDRFSAERPEGSISTLTIQRTEQRDSAMYRCASSMYGPQETQYFGPGTRLLVL.

The chain uses TRBV11-2 and TRBJ2-3; D tentatively fits TRBD1 or TRBD2 (5 bases each). The CDR3 totals 14 residues. Trimming pared 5 bases from V and 6 bases from J, leaving 15 bases between. The germline gives CDR1 SGHAT, CDR2 FQNNGV. Here the CDR3 DNA reads TGTGCCAGCAGCCCATGGGACCTGTCGGATACGCAGTATTTT. Translating it yields CASSPWDLSDTQYF. The full variable domain, with the rest looked up from reference TRBV11-2 and TRBJ2-3, is EAGVAQSPRYKIIEKRQSVAFWCNPISGHATLYWYQQILGQGPKLLIQFQNNGVVDDSQLPKDRFSAERLKGVDSTLKIQPAKLEDSAVYLCASSPWDLSDTQYFGPGTRLTVL.

This clonotype has just a few counts. This chain links TRBV12-3 or TRBV12-4 with TRBJ2-7, with TRBD1 matching over 9 bases. J gave up 6 bases and V 3 bases, and 9 bases lay outside the gene matches. The CDR3 covers 15 residues. The CDR3 sequence is CASSFRGQGALEQYF. The CDR3 DNA reads TGTGCCAGCAGTTTTAGGGGACAGGGAGCCCTCGAGCAGTACTTC.

The DNA of the CDR3 is TGTGCCAGCAGCGGGACTAGCGGGGGAACTTCGGAGCTGTTTTTT. The encoded protein is CASSGTSGGTSELFF. The chain combines TRBV2 with TRBJ2-2, with TRBD2 identical over 14 bases. The V gene end was trimmed by 6 bases and the J gene end by 10 bases; junction bases not matched to a gene: 7. This CDR3 has 15 amino acids. Germline V lookup: CDR1 SNHLY, CDR2 FYNNEI.

This clonotype appeared many times. V and J are TRBV20-1 and TRBJ2-7; 8 bases are a match to TRBD1. CDR1 and CDR2 (germline): DFQATT, SNEGSKA (reference sequence). J lost 5 bases, V lost 1 base, and 10 bases had no gene match. This CDR3 comprises 15 residues. CDR3 sequence: CSARGKGQGINEQYF. CDR3 bases: TGCAGTGCTAGAGGGAAAGGACAGGGTATAAACGAGCAGTACTTC.

The gene calls are TRBV5-5 and TRBJ2-7; TRBD1 might be the D (6 bases). CDR1 SGHKS and CDR2 YYEKEE come from the germline V gene (reference sequence). The CDR3 loop spans 15 amino acids. The ends were cut back, 0 bases at V and 2 bases at J, with 12 bases in the middle. CDR3 residues: CASSLEQGLPYEQYF. CDR3 DNA sequence: TGTGCCAGCAGCTTGGAACAGGGCCTCCCCTACGAGCAGTACTTC.

This clonotype was detected a few times. This chain links TRBV11-2 with TRBJ2-2; D not resolved. The germline V gene encodes CDR1 SGHAT and CDR2 FQNNGV. V was shortened by 5 bases and J by 1 base, with 11 bases between the two germline ends. The CDR3 loop spans 15 amino acids. The CDR3 bases are TGTGCCAGCAGCCAGACGCAAGTGAACACCGGGGAGCTGTTTTTT. As protein: CASSQTQVNTGELFF.

This clonotype has at least ten counts. The genes are TRBV7-6 and TRBJ2-1; 7 bases align to TRBD2. The V gene end was trimmed by 7 bases and the J gene end by 2 bases; junction bases not matched to a gene: 5. CDR1 and CDR2 (germline): SGHVS, FNYEAQ. This CDR3 is built from 14 residues. CDR3 coding DNA: TGTGCCAGCACAACCAGCGGGGCCTACAATGAGCAGTTCTTC. Its translation: CASTTSGAYNEQFF.

This clonotype was seen a few times. The gene calls are TRBV20-1 and TRBJ2-7; no definite D call. The germline V gene encodes CDR1 DFQATT and CDR2 SNEGSKA (reference sequence). The CDR3 consists of 14 residues. Trimming shortened V by 6 bases and J by 0 bases, and 15 bases separated the two germline ends. CDR3 in DNA: TGCAGTGCAATAGGTCAGCAAGTCTCCTACGAGCAGTACTTC. Amino acid sequence: CSAIGQQVSYEQYF.

The chain couples TRBV20-1 to TRBJ2-3; 7 bases are a match to TRBD2. The CDR3 is 17 residues long. Per the germline V gene, CDR1 is DFQATT and CDR2 is SNEGSKA (reference sequence). After removal of 2 bases from V and 0 bases from J, the junction contained 11 bases not matched to a gene. In nucleotides, the CDR3 is TGCAGTGCTAGAAGGAGGGAGGGCCGTCCGAGCACAGATACGCAGTATTTT. It encodes CSARRREGRPSTDTQYF.

This clonotype was detected only a few times. V usage is TRBV19 and J usage is TRBJ1-5; 7 nucleotides agree with TRBD1. The V segment lost 6 bases and the J segment 5 bases; nucleotides outside the gene matches: 7. The germline V gene encodes CDR1 LNHDA and CDR2 SQIVND (reference sequence). The CDR3 length is 14 residues. CDR3 in amino acids: CASSSGQPHQPQHF. As DNA, the CDR3 is TGTGCCAGTAGCTCGGGACAGCCCCATCAGCCCCAGCATTTT. Full variable domain (missing parts from reference TRBV19 and TRBJ1-5): DGGITQSPKYLFRKEGQNVTLSCEQNLNHDAMYWYRQDPGQGLRLIYYSQIVNDFQKGDIAEGYSVSREKKESFPLTVTSAQKNPTAFYLCASSSGQPHQPQHFGDGTRLSIL.

The V call is TRBV20-1, the J call TRBJ2-7; 14 nucleotides line up with TRBD2. CDR3 length equals 15 residues. Germline assignment: CDR1 DFQATT and CDR2 SNEGSKA (reference sequence). J lost 6 bases, V lost 6 bases, and 10 bases had no gene match. CDR3 sequence: CSAYLRTSGRIEQYF. Written as DNA, the CDR3 is TGCAGTGCCTACCTACGGACTAGCGGGAGGATCGAGCAGTACTTC.

The chain links TRBV7-6 to TRBJ2-1; a weak D match, TRBD2 (6 bases). The CDR3 contains 16 residues. The germline CDR1 and CDR2 sequences are SGHVS and FNYEAQ. Deletions cut 6 bases from V and 6 bases from J, with 21 bases between. CDR3 sequence (DNA): TGTGCCAGCAGTCGTCGTAGCGGAGCAGGAGGCAATGAGCAGTTCTTC. Its translation is CASSRRSGAGGNEQFF.

J is TRBJ2-1 and V is TRBV18; 13 bases agree with TRBD2. Trimming took 6 bases from V and 8 from J; bases not matched to a gene: 7. The CDR3 covers 15 residues. The V gene's germline CDR1 is KGHSH and CDR2 LQKENI. CDR3 DNA: TGTGCCAGCTCGGGAGGACTAGCGGGAGTCGATGAGCAGTTCTTC. Translated: CASSGGLAGVDEQFF.

This clonotype was counted many times. This sequence joins TRBV29-1 and TRBJ2-3, with a weak D call TRBD2 (5 bases). The CDR3 consists of 13 residues. The germline CDR1 and CDR2 sequences are SQVTM and ANQGSEA. V was trimmed by 4 bases and J by 0 bases, leaving 8 bases between them. DNA of the CDR3: TGCAGCGTTGTTCGGGATAGCACAGATACGCAGTATTTT. Protein: CSVVRDSTDTQYF.

The sample holds many counts of this clonotype. CDR3 sequence: CSVGQFANIQYF. The CDR3 coding sequence is TGCAGCGTTGGACAGTTCGCGAACATTCAGTACTTC. The rearrangement links TRBV29-1 to TRBJ2-4; D perhaps matches TRBD1 (5 bases). Germline V gene sequence: CDR1 SQVTM, CDR2 ANQGSEA. This CDR3 is 12 amino acids long. V lost 4 bases, J lost 7 bases, and 11 bases lay in between.

The chain carries TRBV3-1 and TRBJ2-3, with 7 positions matching TRBD2. The CDR3 spans 15 residues. With 4 bases clipped from V and 8 bases from J, the junction kept 12 bases outside the gene matches. Germline loops: CDR1 LGHDT, CDR2 YNNKEL (reference sequence). The CDR3 here is CASSPPGAGFGTQYF. The CDR3 DNA reads as TGTGCCAGCAGCCCCCCTGGAGCGGGGTTCGGTACGCAGTATTTT.